Sequencing of this T cell receptor beta chain was carried out in a study of shared clonotypes between healthy human individuals. Original processing methods: Junction-only sequences produced by ImmunoSEQ had no quality scores, so filtering differed. Assay: immunoSEQ multiplex PCR; the TCRdb copy retains only in-frame clones and omits some. The V and J calls and clone size come from that table; D and trimming were worked out from the DNA. The data show 2 million to 3 million clones, approximately 93% seen once. Study-wide findings and caveats: Shared clonotypes: 4.5% to 6.5% naive CD4, around 4% naive CD8, around 2.4% memory CD4, under 0.45% memory CD8.

The CDR3 extends over 16 amino acids. CDR1 SGHVS and CDR2 FNYEAQ come from the germline V gene. Trimming took 1 base from V and 10 from J, leaving 20 bases between them. On this clone: Its antigen is not identified.

Donors comprised only Caucasian adults living in Nashville, Tennessee. Sample: naive CD4+ T cells from PBMCs. Noted subset: CD45RA+ positively selected. This chain joins TRBV7-6 and TRBJ2-1, with a weak D call TRBD2 (6 bases). The receptor's source is a man younger than 35 in good health. Some clones in this sample may be carry-over from other donors' samples. CDR3 sequence (DNA): TGTGCCAGCAGCTTAGAGGAGGCGGGATTTCGAGGCGAGCAGTTCTTC. As protein: CASSLEEAGFRGEQFF.